This is a list of T cell receptor beta chains from one sample in a study of graft-versus-host responses after intestinal transplantation. Their recognized antigens are unknown. Profiling relied on immunoSEQ multiplex PCR, and the TCRdb table lists in-frame clones only, not all of them. The sample contains about 85,000 clones, less than 90% of which appear only once. Sequenced here: unstimulated CD8+ T cells sorted from spleen or lymph node cells, sampled before intestinal transplant. These receptors came from a human donor who received an intestinal transplant. The CDR3 runs from the conserved cysteine through the conserved F or W. The D gene is left open where the match is weak. Only some rows state a clone size, as once, few, many or a class for expanded clones.

j_call d_call clone_size cdr3_length v_call cdr3_aa cdr3_nt
TRBJ2-3 NA NA 17 TRBV9 CASSGRRERSSTDTQYF TGTGCCAGCAGCGGCAGACGGGAGCGATCTAGCACAGATACGCAGTATTTT
TRBJ2-7 TRBD1 NA 15 TRBV11-3 CASSFRTGRSYEQYF TGTGCCAGCAGCTTTAGGACAGGCCGTTCCTACGAGCAGTACTTC
TRBJ2-1 TRBD2 NA 14 TRBV27 CASSSGTTYNEQFF TGTGCCAGCAGCTCTGGGACTACTTACAATGAGCAGTTCTTC
TRBJ1-2 NA NA 15 TRBV2 CASSEVSRGIYGYTF TGTGCCAGCAGTGAAGTTAGCAGGGGTATCTATGGCTACACCTTC
TRBJ1-1 NA NA 15 TRBV27 CASSLQGAWNTEAFF TGTGCCAGCAGCCTACAGGGCGCATGGAACACTGAAGCTTTCTTT
TRBJ2-7 NA NA 14 TRBV30 CAWSQGQGGTEQYF TGTGCCTGGAGTCAGGGACAAGGGGGAACAGAGCAGTACTTC
TRBJ1-1 NA NA 14 TRBV15 CATRTMGGNTEAFF TGTGCCACCAGGACGATGGGGGGGAACACTGAAGCTTTCTTT
TRBJ2-1 TRBD1 NA 15 TRBV28 CASRSGTGGHNEQFF TGTGCCAGCAGGAGTGGGACAGGGGGCCACAATGAGCAGTTCTTC
TRBJ1-1 NA NA 15 TRBV6-1 CASSEARGENTEAFF TGTGCCAGCAGTGAAGCCCGAGGGGAGAACACTGAAGCTTTCTTT
TRBJ2-3 NA NA 14 TRBV7-9 CASSYLLGRDTQYF TGTGCCAGCAGCTACCTCCTGGGGCGAGATACGCAGTATTTT
TRBJ2-1 TRBD2 few 15 TRBV4-1 CASRPHEVAGNEQFF TGCGCCAGCCGGCCCCACGAGGTAGCGGGCAATGAGCAGTTCTTC
TRBJ1-1 NA NA 15 TRBV6-5 CASSARPRVYTEAFF TGTGCCAGCAGTGCCCGACCTCGAGTGTACACTGAAGCTTTCTTT
TRBJ1-1 NA NA 16 TRBV10-2 CASSESGRGVNTEAFF TGCGCCAGCAGTGAGTCAGGTCGGGGGGTGAACACTGAAGCTTTCTTT
TRBJ2-3 NA NA 14 TRBV11-2 CASSLWGSTDTQYF TGTGCCAGCAGCTTATGGGGCAGCACAGATACGCAGTATTTT
TRBJ2-3 NA once 12 TRBV7-6 CASRGAADTQYF TGTGCCAGCAGGGGCGCGGCAGATACGCAGTATTTT
TRBJ2-4 NA NA 12 TRBV2 CAIASQKNIQYF TGTGCCATCGCAAGCCAGAAAAACATTCAGTACTTC
TRBJ1-4 TRBD1 NA 15 TRBV27 CASRSIGGAGEKLFF TGTGCCAGCAGATCTATAGGGGGCGCGGGTGAAAAACTGTTTTTT
TRBJ2-1 TRBD2 NA 16 TRBV27 CASRPLLLAGGPTQFF TGTGCCAGCCGTCCTCTATTACTAGCGGGAGGGCCAACACAGTTCTTC
TRBJ2-1 NA NA 15 TRBV7-6 CASSLVPDRRGEQFF TGTGCCAGCAGCTTAGTGCCTGACAGGAGGGGTGAGCAGTTCTTC
TRBJ2-1 NA NA 15 TRBV6-5 CASTLRRNGDNEQFF TGTGCCAGCACCCTTAGGCGAAACGGGGACAATGAGCAGTTCTTC
TRBJ2-3 NA NA 15 TRBV10-3 CAISDNVNSQDTQYF TGTGCCATCAGCGATAACGTTAACAGTCAAGATACGCAGTATTTT
TRBJ2-7 NA NA 14 TRBV5-1 CASSLVAGEYEQYF TGCGCCAGCAGCTTGGTGGCCGGGGAGTACGAGCAGTACTTC
TRBJ2-7 TRBD2 NA 14 TRBV7-9 CASSSSGGFYEQYF TGTGCCAGCAGCTCTAGCGGGGGTTTTTACGAGCAGTACTTC
TRBJ2-7 TRBD1 NA 17 TRBV2 CASSPLPGQIRPYEQYF TGTGCCAGCAGTCCACTCCCGGGACAGATAAGGCCCTACGAGCAGTACTTC
TRBJ2-3 NA NA 15 TRBV5-4 CASSLGEGVTDTQYF TGTGCCAGCAGCTTGGGGGAGGGGGTCACAGATACGCAGTATTTT
TRBJ2-2 NA NA 13 TRBV5-1 CATSRLGVGELFF TGCGCCACCTCGAGACTAGGGGTAGGGGAGCTGTTTTTT
TRBJ1-3 NA NA 17 TRBV7-3 CASSLTETRGVGNTIYF TGTGCCAGCAGCTTAACAGAGACAAGGGGGGTCGGAAACACCATATATTTT
TRBJ2-7 TRBD2 NA 16 TRBV4-2 CASSQALAGTPYEQYF TGTGCCAGCAGCCAAGCATTAGCGGGGACTCCCTACGAGCAGTACTTC
TRBJ2-7 NA NA 15 TRBV28 CASGRMTGIDYEQYF TGTGCCAGCGGGAGGATGACAGGGATCGACTACGAGCAGTACTTC
TRBJ2-3 NA NA 15 TRBV30 CAWSVGIGGADTQYF TGTGCCTGGAGTGTAGGGATAGGCGGCGCAGATACGCAGTATTTT
TRBJ1-6 TRBD1 NA 16 TRBV6-1 CASSELAGTGNSPLHF TGTGCCAGCAGTGAACTAGCCGGGACAGGGAATTCACCCCTCCACTTT
TRBJ2-7 NA once 13 TRBV6-5 CASSYRGYYEQYF TGTGCCAGCAGTTATAGGGGTTACTACGAGCAGTACTTC
TRBJ1-6 NA once 13 TRBV9 CASSELIGSPLHF TGTGCCAGCAGCGAACTTATAGGGTCACCCCTCCACTTT
TRBJ2-7 NA NA 16 TRBV4-1 CASSTWLGWGTYEQYF TGCGCCAGCAGCACATGGCTGGGATGGGGGACTTACGAGCAGTACTTC
TRBJ2-7 TRBD2 NA 16 TRBV28 CASSPRRASGTYEQYF TGTGCCAGCAGTCCCAGGCGGGCTAGCGGGACCTACGAGCAGTACTTC
TRBJ2-2 NA NA 15 TRBV27 CASSFRTGGVGELFF TGTGCCAGCAGTTTTAGAACAGGGGGGGTCGGGGAGCTGTTTTTT
TRBJ1-2 NA NA 16 TRBV6-5 CASSYSRRGLNYGYTF TGTGCCAGCAGTTACTCGAGACGGGGCCTTAACTATGGCTACACCTTC
TRBJ2-1 TRBD2 NA 15 TRBV9 CASSLRDYAYNEQFF TGTGCCAGCAGCCTCCGGGACTACGCCTACAATGAGCAGTTCTTC
TRBJ1-2 NA NA 15 TRBV5-1 CASSLASAVNYGYTF TGCGCCAGCAGCTTGGCCTCGGCAGTTAACTATGGCTACACCTTC
TRBJ1-4 NA NA 12 TRBV9 CASSVGDEKLFF TGTGCCAGCAGCGTAGGAGACGAAAAACTGTTTTTT
TRBJ2-2 TRBD1 NA 13 TRBV6-1 CASSGDRAGELFF TGTGCCAGCAGTGGGGACAGGGCCGGGGAGCTGTTTTTT
TRBJ1-3 NA NA 14 TRBV7-6 CASTTGGYGNTIYF TGTGCCAGCACAACGGGGGGGTATGGAAACACCATATATTTT
TRBJ2-7 TRBD1 NA 15 TRBV6-1 CASSRGQEGRYEQYF TGTGCCAGCAGTCGCGGACAGGAAGGACGGTACGAGCAGTACTTC
TRBJ2-7 NA few 15 TRBV6-1 CAGGRGGHILYEQYF TGTGCTGGGGGCCGAGGGGGACACATCCTCTACGAGCAGTACTTC
TRBJ2-7 NA NA 16 TRBV28 CASSYPIEGTSYEQYF TGTGCCAGCAGTTATCCGATCGAAGGGACCTCCTACGAGCAGTACTTC